The 2 T cell receptor beta chains below all came from one sample that was sequenced in a study of T cell changes during pregnancy in multiple sclerosis (dated by TCRdb to between 2017 and 2020). The method was the immunoSEQ multiplex PCR assay. TCRdb obtained this table from immuneACCESS and retained in-frame rearrangements with V and J assigned. These tables miss some clones; where compared with another copy, unresolved V genes account for less than half of the shortfall, and the remainder is unexplained. The sample yields 45,000 to 55,000 clones; around nine tenths were counted once. In total, the top ten clones hold 0.55% to 0.65% of the sample. This sample comprised CD4+ T cells from peripheral blood mononuclear cells, obtained after pregnancy. These receptors all stem from a female donor in good health, enrolled as a control in a pregnancy study.

The gene calls are TRBV7-2 and TRBJ2-7; TRBD2 matches at 7 bases. The CDR3 consists of 17 residues. V dropped 0 bases and J dropped 2; count of bases not matched to a gene: 10. The germline CDR1 and CDR2 sequences are SGHTA and FQGNSA. The CDR3 sequence: CASSLAGRGFYAYEQYF. CDR3 in DNA: TGTGCCAGCAGCTTAGCAGGGAGGGGTTTCTATGCCTACGAGCAGTACTTC.

The J gene is TRBJ2-3, the V gene TRBV30, with TRBD2 identical over 15 bases. Germline CDR1 GTSNPN, CDR2 SVGIG (reference sequence). The V gene end was trimmed by 3 bases and the J gene end by 6 bases; junction bases not matched to a gene: 7. The CDR3 is 16 amino acids. The chain's CDR3 is CAWSPGLAGGSDTQYF. CDR3 coding DNA: TGTGCCTGGAGCCCGGGACTAGCGGGGGGCAGTGATACGCAGTATTTT.